The following is a TCR beta chain sequence with its context. An end of the junction differs from the germline gene, which may be a read error. CDR3 length: 14 residues. CDR1 MDHEN and CDR2 SYDVKM come from the germline V gene. This sample was taken from a study of T cell changes during pregnancy in multiple sclerosis. Assay used: immunoSEQ multiplex PCR; TCRdb lists only in-frame clones, some missing. This table holds 81,000 or so clones, approximately 91% found once. The chain carries TRBV28 and TRBJ1-4, with 7 positions matching TRBD1. This clonotype was sampled from a female donor in good health, serving as a control in a pregnancy study. Some clones in this sample may be carry-over from other donors' samples. This material consisted of PBMCs, taken in the first trimester of pregnancy. The CDR3, as DNA: TGTGCCAGCAGTCACAGGACAGGCGGCGGGCTGGGGGTTTTT. It translates to CASSHRTGGGLGVF.